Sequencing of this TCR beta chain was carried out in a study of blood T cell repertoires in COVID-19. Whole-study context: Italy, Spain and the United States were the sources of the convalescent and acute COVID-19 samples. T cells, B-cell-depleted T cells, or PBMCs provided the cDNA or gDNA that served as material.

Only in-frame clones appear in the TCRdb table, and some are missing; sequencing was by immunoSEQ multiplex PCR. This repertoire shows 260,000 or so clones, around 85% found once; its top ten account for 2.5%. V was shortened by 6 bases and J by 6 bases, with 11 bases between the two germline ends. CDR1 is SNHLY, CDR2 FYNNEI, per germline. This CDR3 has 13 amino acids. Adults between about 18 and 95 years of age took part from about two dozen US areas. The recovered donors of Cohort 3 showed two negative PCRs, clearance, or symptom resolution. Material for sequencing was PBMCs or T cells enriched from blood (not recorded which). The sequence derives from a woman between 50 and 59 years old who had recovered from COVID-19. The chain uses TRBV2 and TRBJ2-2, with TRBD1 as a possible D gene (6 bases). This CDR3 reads CASRGTTAGELFF. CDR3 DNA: TGTGCCAGCAGAGGGACAACGGCCGGGGAGCTGTTTTTT. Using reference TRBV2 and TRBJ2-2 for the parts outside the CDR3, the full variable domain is EPEVTQTPSHQVTQMGQEVILRCVPISNHLYFYWYRQILGQKVEFLVSFYNNEISEKSEIFDDQFSVERPDGSNFTLKIRSTKLEDSAMYFCASRGTTAGELFFGEGSRLTVL.